Below are 31 T cell receptor beta chains sequenced from a single sample in a study of T-cell reconstitution after alpha-beta-depleted transplantation in children. The library targeted TCRbeta and was prepared with unique molecular identifiers. TCRdb processed the PCR reads anew with MiXCR; each CDR3 protein has one entry. Here the sample spans fewer than 750,000 distinct CDR3 sequences, over 25% being singletons. The sequencing used PBMCs, collected before TCRalphabeta/CD19-depleted stem cell transplant. These receptors were obtained from a boy younger than two with Wiskott-Aldrich syndrome, due to receive a stem cell transplant.

This clonotype occurred a few times. This sequence joins TRBV12-3 or TRBV12-4 and TRBJ2-7; D is tentatively TRBD1 or TRBD2 (5 bases each). Trimming took off 3 bases at V and 6 bases at J, with 15 bases between the two ends. This CDR3 is built from 14 residues. CDR3 DNA sequence: TGTGCCAGCAGTTTGCTGGGGCTGAGGGGCGAGCAGTACTTC. Encoded protein: CASSLLGLRGEQYF.

The chain uses TRBV5-6 and TRBJ2-3; D ambiguous. The CDR3 extends over 13 amino acids. V gave up 0 bases and J gave up 5 bases, with 7 bases separating them. Germline V gene sequence: CDR1 SGHDT, CDR2 YYEEEE. The CDR3 here is CASSLVEQDTQYF. DNA of the CDR3: TGTGCCAGCAGCTTGGTAGAACAAGATACGCAGTATTTT.

This clonotype was recorded a few times. The gene calls are TRBV5-1 and TRBJ2-4; 7 bases map to TRBD1. Germline-derived CDR1 and CDR2 are SGHRS and YFSETQ. The CDR3 is 13 amino acids. Losses at the gene ends were 3 bases for V and 7 bases for J; bases not matched to a gene: 4. DNA of the CDR3: TGCGCCAGCAGCTCGTTACAGGGGAACATTCAGTACTTC. Amino acid sequence: CASSSLQGNIQYF. The complete variable domain, with remaining parts taken from reference TRBV5-1 and TRBJ2-4, reads KAGVTQTPRYLIKTRGQQVTLSCSPISGHRSVSWYQQTPGQGLQFLFEYFSETQRNKGNFPGRFSGRQFSNSRSEMNVSTLELGDSALYLCASSSLQGNIQYFGAGTRLSVL.

The gene calls are TRBV2 and TRBJ2-2, with D perhaps TRBD1 (5 bases). Germline V gene sequence: CDR1 SNHLY, CDR2 FYNNEI. This CDR3 region has 14 residues. Trimming pared 2 bases from V and 4 bases from J, leaving 8 bases between. CDR3 amino acids: CASSEQGATGELFF. CDR3 DNA sequence: TGTGCCAGCAGTGAACAAGGGGCCACCGGGGAGCTGTTTTTT.

This clonotype was detected only a few times. The rearrangement uses TRBV28 and TRBJ2-5, with 8 bases matching TRBD2. J gave up 5 bases and V 5 bases, and 4 bases lay outside the gene matches. The CDR3 has 13 amino acids. Germline CDR1 MDHEN, CDR2 SYDVKM. The CDR3 nucleotides are TGTGCCAGCAGTAAGCCGGGGGGGGAGACCCAGTACTTC. Its translation is CASSKPGGETQYF.

The chain employs TRBV7-7 and TRBJ2-3; D ambiguous. This CDR3 comprises 18 residues. Germline lookup yields CDR1 SSHAT and CDR2 FNYEAQ (reference sequence). V was pared by 0 bases and J by 0 bases, with 16 bases between. CDR3 in amino acids: CASSLARTIPGSTDTQYF. CDR3 nucleotides: TGTGCCAGCAGCTTAGCCCGAACTATACCCGGGAGCACAGATACGCAGTATTTT.

This chain uses TRBV12-3 or TRBV12-4 with TRBJ1-4; possible D gene TRBD1, 5 bases. Trimming pared 5 bases from V and 7 bases from J, leaving 17 bases between. The CDR3 loop spans 15 amino acids. In DNA form, the CDR3 reads TGTGCCAGCAGTCCCGGGACTCGGGGCTTTGAAAAACTGTTTTTT. Translation gives CASSPGTRGFEKLFF.

This clonotype was detected a few times. V is TRBV4-2 and J is TRBJ2-7, with 8 bases matching TRBD2. The V gene end was trimmed by 0 bases and the J gene end by 6 bases; junction bases not matched to a gene: 10. The CDR3 has 16 residues. The V gene's germline CDR1 is LGHNA and CDR2 YNFKEQ. This CDR3 reads CASSQDTGGRTGEQYF. DNA for the CDR3: TGTGCCAGCAGCCAAGATACCGGCGGGAGGACTGGCGAGCAGTACTTC.

This chain connects TRBV5-5 to TRBJ1-3, with D unresolved. V was clipped by 0 bases and J by 0 bases, with 10 bases between them. From germline, CDR1 is SGHKS and CDR2 YYEKEE (reference sequence). The CDR3 is 16 amino acids. The CDR3 nucleotides are TGTGCCAGCAGCTTGGGAGCCCCAACCTCTGGAAACACCATATATTTT. Encoded protein: CASSLGAPTSGNTIYF.

The rearrangement uses TRBV28 and TRBJ2-7, with 7 bases matching TRBD2. The CDR3 consists of 15 residues. Germline CDR1 MDHEN, CDR2 SYDVKM. With 6 bases clipped from V and 0 bases from J, the junction kept 8 bases outside the gene matches. CDR3 sequence reads: CASSLGGSFSYEQYF. As DNA, the CDR3 is TGTGCCAGCAGCCTCGGGGGGAGCTTCTCCTACGAGCAGTACTTC.

This clonotype turned up a few times. The rearrangement links TRBV11-1 to TRBJ2-7; the D is unclear. From germline, CDR1 is SGHAT and CDR2 FQDESV (reference sequence). Trimming cost V 3 bases and J 7 bases, with 25 bases left between them. This CDR3 is built from 17 residues. CDR3 bases: TGTGCCAGCAGCTTTACTGGGGTGAACGGTTCTCCTAGGGAGCAGTACTTC. Protein: CASSFTGVNGSPREQYF.

V gene TRBV19 combines with J gene TRBJ1-6, with D hard to call. The ends were cut back, 5 bases at V and 10 bases at J, with 12 bases in the middle. The CDR3 length is 13 residues. Germline-derived CDR1 and CDR2 are LNHDA and SQIVND (reference sequence). The CDR3 nucleotides are TGTGCCAGTAGTCCGGCGGCGGCATCACCCCTCCACTTT. It encodes CASSPAAASPLHF.

A few counts support this clonotype. The rearrangement joins TRBV12-3 or TRBV12-4 to TRBJ2-3, with D possibly being TRBD2 (6 bases). V dropped 3 bases and J dropped 6 bases, with 13 bases sitting between them. The CDR3 extends over 14 amino acids. CDR3 protein: CASSFWREFDTQYF. DNA of the CDR3: TGTGCCAGCAGTTTTTGGCGGGAATTCGATACGCAGTATTTT.

This clonotype occurred a few times. The rearrangement links TRBV24-1 to TRBJ2-1; 12 nucleotides line up with TRBD2. Germline CDR1 KGHDR, CDR2 SFDVKD. The CDR3 totals 16 residues. V lost 4 bases and J lost 4; bases outside the gene matches: 4. The CDR3 sequence is CATSDSTSGSYNEQFF. CDR3 DNA: TGTGCCACCAGTGACTCGACTAGCGGGAGTTACAATGAGCAGTTCTTC.

This clonotype was seen only a few times. CDR3 amino acids: CAISEGTSTYEQYF. CDR3 bases: TGTGCCATCAGTGAGGGGACTAGCACCTACGAGCAGTACTTC. This chain connects TRBV10-3 to TRBJ2-7; 9 nucleotides match TRBD2. Looked up from germline, CDR1 is ENHRY and CDR2 is SYGVKD. Trimming cost V 2 bases and J 2 bases; bases outside gene matches: 1. This CDR3 is built from 14 residues.

The chain employs TRBV7-8 and TRBJ1-1; D might be TRBD1 (6 bases). CDR1 and CDR2 (germline): SGHVS, FQNEAQ. With 5 bases removed from V and 0 bases from J, the gap between germline ends came to 10 bases. The CDR3 is made up of 14 amino acids. CDR3 residues: CASSPRTVNTEAFF. DNA for the CDR3: TGTGCCAGCAGCCCCCGGACAGTGAACACTGAAGCTTTCTTT. The complete variable domain, with remaining parts taken from reference TRBV7-8 and TRBJ1-1, reads GAGVSQSPRYKVAKRGQDVALRCDPISGHVSLFWYQQALGQGPEFLTYFQNEAQLDKSGLPSDRFFAERPEGSVSTLKIQRTQQEDSAVYLCASSPRTVNTEAFFGQGTRLTVV.

This chain uses TRBV7-2 with TRBJ1-1, with unresolved D. The V gene's germline CDR1 is SGHTA and CDR2 FQGNSA. V dropped 5 bases and J dropped 1 base, with 14 bases sitting between them. The CDR3 has 15 residues. The CDR3 is CASSLDNTPNTEAFF. The CDR3 nucleotides read TGTGCCAGCAGCCTTGACAATACCCCGAACACTGAAGCTTTCTTT.

This clonotype was seen a handful of times. V is TRBV11-1 and J is TRBJ2-1; 13 nucleotides match TRBD2. The germline gives CDR1 SGHAT, CDR2 FQDESV (reference sequence). J was trimmed by 0 bases and V by 0 bases; bases with no gene match: 14. The CDR3 covers 22 residues. CDR3 bases: TGTGCCAGCAGCTTAGCCCTTACTAGCGGGAGGGCTTACGAGGGCTCCTACAATGAGCAGTTCTTC. Translating it yields CASSLALTSGRAYEGSYNEQFF.

This clonotype has just a few counts. The chain joins TRBV28 to TRBJ2-3; TRBD2 matches 12 bases. The CDR3 spans 17 residues. CDR1 and CDR2 from the germline V gene are MDHEN and SYDVKM. The ends lost 4 bases at V and 0 bases at J; junction bases unmatched: 5. The CDR3 DNA follows: TGTGCCAGCAGTTCCGGACTAGCGGGGTCTAGCACAGATACGCAGTATTTT. Translating it yields CASSSGLAGSSTDTQYF.

The V and J genes are TRBV12-3 or TRBV12-4 and TRBJ2-7, with D maybe TRBD1 (6 bases). The ends were cut back, 5 bases at V and 3 bases at J, with 8 bases in the middle. The CDR3 totals 12 residues. The CDR3: CASSPGHYEQYF. The CDR3 DNA reads as TGTGCCAGCAGTCCGGGACACTACGAGCAGTACTTC.

The CDR3 region is CASASLSKNEQFF. CDR3 in DNA: TGCGCCAGCGCCAGCCTCTCAAAAAATGAGCAGTTCTTC. The chain is built from TRBV5-1 and TRBJ2-1; D gene ambiguous. The germline gives CDR1 SGHRS, CDR2 YFSETQ. The CDR3 runs to 13 residues. V was pared by 7 bases and J by 7 bases, with 15 bases between.

The gene calls are TRBV19 and TRBJ1-5; no clear D gene. V was cut by 6 bases and J by 5 bases, with 11 bases left in between. The CDR3 is 13 residues long. Germline V CDR1 and CDR2: LNHDA, SQIVND (reference sequence). This CDR3 reads CASSWYYDQPQHF. For the CDR3, the DNA is TGTGCCAGTAGCTGGTACTACGATCAGCCCCAGCATTTT. The variable domain in full, completed from reference TRBV19 and TRBJ1-5, reads DGGITQSPKYLFRKEGQNVTLSCEQNLNHDAMYWYRQDPGQGLRLIYYSQIVNDFQKGDIAEGYSVSREKKESFPLTVTSAQKNPTAFYLCASSWYYDQPQHFGDGTRLSIL.

This chain uses TRBV14 with TRBJ2-5; no definite D call. The germline gives CDR1 SGHDN, CDR2 FVKESK. The V end lost 3 bases, the J end lost 5 bases, and 13 bases lay between the germline ends. The CDR3 length is 14 residues. In nucleotides, the CDR3 is TGTGCCAGCAGCCAGTCCGGGTTGACGGAGACCCAGTACTTC. This codes for CASSQSGLTETQYF.

The chain recombines TRBV5-1 with TRBJ2-7, with D possibly called TRBD1 or TRBD2 (6 bases each). Germline CDR1 reads SGHRS; CDR2 reads YFSETQ. The CDR3 spans 14 residues. The germline V and J ends were trimmed by 0 bases and 4 bases, with 11 bases remaining between them. The CDR3 bases are TGCGCCAGCAGCTTGGCACTAGGGGGGTACGAGCAGTACTTC. It encodes CASSLALGGYEQYF. The full variable domain, in which reference TRBV5-1 and TRBJ2-7 provide the parts outside the CDR3, is KAGVTQTPRYLIKTRGQQVTLSCSPISGHRSVSWYQQTPGQGLQFLFEYFSETQRNKGNFPGRFSGRQFSNSRSEMNVSTLELGDSALYLCASSLALGGYEQYFGPGTRLTVT.

This clonotype occurred a few times. This sequence joins TRBV20-1 and TRBJ2-3; D not certain. This CDR3 has 16 amino acids. Germline-derived CDR1 and CDR2 are DFQATT and SNEGSKA (reference sequence). V was clipped by 5 bases and J by 0 bases, with 18 bases between them. The CDR3 nucleotides are TGCAGTGCTCATGGTTGGCGGAAGACTAGCACAGATACGCAGTATTTT. This codes for CSAHGWRKTSTDTQYF.

The chain recombines TRBV28 with TRBJ2-7, with D tentatively TRBD1 (5 bases). Germline V gives CDR1 MDHEN, CDR2 SYDVKM. The CDR3 sequence is 15 residues long. Between the trimmed V and J ends, which lost 5 bases and 4 bases, there was a span of 18 bases. The CDR3 here is CASSATGFYPYEQYF. The CDR3 DNA reads TGTGCCAGCAGTGCTACAGGTTTTTACCCGTACGAGCAGTACTTC.

V gene TRBV5-1 combines with J gene TRBJ2-1, with TRBD2 as a possible D gene (6 bases). The CDR3 is made up of 17 amino acids. Germline CDR1 SGHRS, CDR2 YFSETQ. Between the trimmed V and J ends, which lost 0 bases and 5 bases, there was a span of 18 bases. The CDR3 DNA sequence: TGCGCCAGCAGCTTGGAAATCCGGGAGTTCTTGGACAATGAGCAGTTCTTC. As protein: CASSLEIREFLDNEQFF.

This rearrangement joins TRBV20-1 to TRBJ1-4, with 8 positions matching TRBD1. CDR1 DFQATT and CDR2 SNEGSKA come from the germline V gene (reference sequence). This CDR3 is 13 amino acids long. DNA of the CDR3: TGCAGCACGATGCGGACAGGGAATCAAAAACTGTTTTTT. Translating gives CSTMRTGNQKLFF.

This clonotype was counted between two and nine times. V is TRBV28 and J is TRBJ2-7; possibly TRBD1 or TRBD2 for D (6 bases each). The CDR3 runs to 15 residues. V lost 4 bases and J lost 5, with 18 bases in between. Looked up from germline, CDR1 is MDHEN and CDR2 is SYDVKM. The CDR3 nucleotides read TGTGCCAGCAGTTCCCCGGGGGCGCAGGCCAACGAGCAGTACTTC. Its translation: CASSSPGAQANEQYF. Full variable domain (remainder filled in from reference TRBV28 and TRBJ2-7): DVKVTQSSRYLVKRTGEKVFLECVQDMDHENMFWYRQDPGLGLRLIYFSYDVKMKEKGDIPEGYSVSREKKERFSLILESASTNQTSMYLCASSSPGAQANEQYFGPGTRLTVT.

This clonotype has more than one count but fewer than ten. J is TRBJ1-4 and V is TRBV20-1, with D uncertain. The CDR3 totals 14 residues. V was cut by 4 bases and J by 0 bases, with 9 bases left in between. Germline V gene lookup returns CDR1 DFQATT and CDR2 SNEGSKA (reference sequence). CDR3: CSATRTATNEKLFF. CDR3 in DNA: TGCAGTGCTACTCGGACTGCAACTAATGAAAAACTGTTTTTT.

This CDR3 is CASSQVKGSSYGYTF. DNA for the CDR3: TGTGCCAGCAGCCAAGTCAAAGGCAGCTCATATGGCTACACCTTC. The V gene is TRBV4-2, the J gene TRBJ1-2; D unresolved. CDR1 LGHNA and CDR2 YNFKEQ come from the germline V gene. The CDR3 sequence is 15 residues long. V lost 1 base and J lost 5, with 14 bases in between.